Each of the 32 T cell receptor beta chains below was sequenced from the same sample in a study of metastatic and nonmetastatic thyroid tumors. TCRdb reprocessed the PCR reads using MiXCR. The sample yields several thousand clones, around 3% seen once. Each patient went into thyroid surgery without having received any treatment. Sequencing used tumor tissue. These receptors originate from a female donor with papillary thyroid cancer or a benign thyroid nodule (not recorded which). Some clones in this sample may be carry-over from other donors' samples.

In its sample, this clone is medium-sized. J is TRBJ1-4 and V is TRBV6-1; D gene uncertain. The length of the CDR3 is 16 residues. V shed 8 bases and J shed 0 bases, with 16 bases lying between them. Germline V CDR1 and CDR2: MNHNS, SASEGT. The CDR3 loop is CASGASPAATNEKLFF. In DNA, the CDR3 is TGTGCCAGCGGTGCCAGCCCGGCCGCAACTAATGAAAAACTGTTTTTT.

There are many counts of this clone. This clone may be a read error of a much larger clone one base away. Within the sample, other DNA sequences also encode this same CDR3. J is TRBJ2-1 and V is TRBV5-1; a possible D gene is TRBD1 (5 bases). There are 12 residues in the CDR3. Trimming took off 1 base at V and 10 bases at J, with 9 bases between the two ends. Germline assignment: CDR1 SGHRS and CDR2 YFSETQ. The CDR3, as DNA: TGCGCCAGCAGCTTGAGGGGCGACGAGCAGTTCTTC. This encodes CASSLRGDEQFF.

This clone is medium-sized by share. This chain connects TRBV3-1 to TRBJ2-2; possible D gene TRBD1, 6 bases. CDR1 is LGHDT and CDR2 is YNNKEL in the germline V gene (reference sequence). The V end was cut by 4 bases, the J end by 3 bases, with 15 bases between. The CDR3 loop spans 16 amino acids. This CDR3 reads CASSPGDIEDTGELFF. The DNA of the CDR3 is TGTGCCAGCAGCCCAGGGGACATCGAGGACACCGGGGAGCTGTTTTTT.

This clone occurred many times. The chain combines TRBV30 with TRBJ1-3, with D unclear. The CDR3 spans 15 residues. From germline, CDR1 is GTSNPN and CDR2 SVGIG (reference sequence). V was trimmed by 2 bases and J by 3 bases, leaving 14 bases between them. The CDR3 DNA follows: TGTGCCTGGAGTTTCGGGTTAGGAAATGGAAACACCATATATTTT. Translating gives CAWSFGLGNGNTIYF.

Relative to its sample, this clone is medium-sized. The rearrangement joins TRBV20-1 to TRBJ1-2; no clear D gene. The CDR3 extends over 13 amino acids. V dropped 1 base and J dropped 5 bases, with 11 bases sitting between them. CDR1 DFQATT and CDR2 SNEGSKA come from the germline V gene (reference sequence). The CDR3 is CSARVEDLYGYTF. Here the CDR3 DNA reads TGCAGTGCTAGAGTCGAAGACCTATATGGCTACACCTTC.

By share, this clone ranks as medium-sized. The chain combines TRBV20-1 with TRBJ2-7; 9 bases fit TRBD2. The J segment lost 4 bases and the V segment lost 3 bases, leaving 13 bases of the junction unmatched. Per the germline V gene, CDR1 is DFQATT and CDR2 is SNEGSKA (reference sequence). The CDR3 runs to 16 residues. As DNA, the CDR3 is TGCAGTGCTAGTGCCCCGTGGCGGGAGGGCGTATACGAGCAGTACTTC. Residues: CSASAPWREGVYEQYF.

This clone was observed at least ten times. This chain joins TRBV11-1 and TRBJ2-6, with D possibly matching TRBD1 (5 bases). This CDR3 contains 16 residues. Trimming shortened V by 0 bases and J by 1 base, and 7 bases separated the two germline ends. Germline V gene data show CDR1 as SGHAT and CDR2 as FQDESV (reference sequence). CDR3 residues: CASSLASGSGANVLTF. As DNA, the CDR3 is TGTGCCAGCAGCTTAGCGTCAGGGTCTGGGGCCAACGTCCTGACTTTC.

By frequency in the sample, this clone is medium-sized. The rearrangement uses TRBV20-1 and TRBJ2-3; 7 nucleotides align to TRBD1. This CDR3 has 13 amino acids. The V gene's germline CDR1 is DFQATT and CDR2 SNEGSKA (reference sequence). V shed 6 bases, J shed 0 bases, and the junction held 3 bases outside the gene matches. The CDR3 is CSADRESTDTQYF. Here the CDR3 DNA reads TGCAGTGCCGACAGGGAGAGCACAGATACGCAGTATTTT.

This clone appeared many times. This chain joins TRBV5-8 and TRBJ2-5; 11 nucleotides align to TRBD2. CDR3 length: 17 amino acids. Germline CDR1 SGHTS, CDR2 YDEGEE. V was clipped by 0 bases and J by 5 bases; unmatched bases: 9. This chain's CDR3 is CASSLGSIAGGQETQYF. The CDR3 DNA is TGTGCCAGCAGCTTGGGGAGCATAGCGGGAGGGCAGGAGACCCAGTACTTC.

By share of the sample, this clone is medium-sized. The chain employs TRBV6-1 and TRBJ1-4; the D gene is possibly TRBD1 (5 bases). CDR1 is MNHNS and CDR2 is SASEGT in the germline V gene. CDR3 length: 13 amino acids. V was pared by 5 bases and J by 8 bases, with 12 bases between. The CDR3 sequence: CASSRQPREKLFF. The CDR3 DNA sequence: TGTGCCAGCAGTCGACAGCCCAGAGAAAAACTGTTTTTT.

This clone was seen many times. This chain joins TRBV30 and TRBJ2-2; no reliable D call. V was clipped by 1 base and J by 5 bases, with 8 bases between them. Per germline, CDR1 GTSNPN and CDR2 SVGIG (reference sequence). This CDR3 is built from 13 residues. In nucleotides, the CDR3 is TGTGCCTGGAGTGGATTACTAACCGGGGAGCTGTTTTTT. It translates to CAWSGLLTGELFF.

This clone was observed at least ten times. CDR3 sequence reads: CASSLWVGGDEYF. In DNA form, the CDR3 reads TGTGCCAGCAGCTTATGGGTGGGGGGTGATGAGTACTTC. The chain employs TRBV5-5 and TRBJ2-7; D may be TRBD2 (6 bases). V lost 2 bases to trimming and J lost 11 bases, with 17 bases between them. The CDR3 loop spans 13 amino acids. Germline-derived CDR1 and CDR2 are SGHKS and YYEKEE (reference sequence). Full variable domain (outside the CDR3, taken from reference TRBV5-5 and TRBJ2-7): DAGVTQSPTHLIKTRGQQVTLRCSPISGHKSVSWYQQVLGQGPQFIFQYYEKEERGRGNFPDRFSARQFPNYSSELNVNALLLGDSALYLCASSLWVGGDEYFGPGTRLTVT.

This clone was recorded many times. A much larger clone lies one base from this, so it may be a read error. Other DNA sequences of this sample code for an identical CDR3. The chain employs TRBV11-3 and TRBJ1-2; TRBD1 agrees at 7 bases. CDR3 length equals 13 residues. Germline loops: CDR1 SGHNT, CDR2 YENEEA. The CDR3 is CASSSGTDYGYTF. CDR3 coding DNA: TGCGCCAGCAGCTCCGGGACAGACTATGGCTACACCTTC.

At least ten counts were recorded for this clone. The genes are TRBV10-2 and TRBJ2-2; 9 nucleotides align to TRBD2. V trimming: 8 bases; J trimming: 2 bases; junction bases outside the gene matches: 3. This CDR3 has 14 amino acids. Germline V lookup: CDR1 WSHSY, CDR2 SAAADI. CDR3 in DNA: TGCGCCAGCGGGCTAGCGGGAAACACCGGGGAGCTGTTTTTT. Protein sequence: CASGLAGNTGELFF.

Points on this clone: The same CDR3 can be traced to other DNA sequences in this sample. The V gene is TRBV18, the J gene TRBJ1-6, with D possibly matching TRBD1 (5 bases). CDR3 length equals 15 residues. Trimming took 6 bases from V and 5 from J, leaving 14 bases between them. In germline, CDR1 is KGHSH, CDR2 LQKENI. The CDR3 region is CASSPSAGHNSPLHF. CDR3 bases: TGTGCCAGCTCGCCCTCAGCGGGGCATAATTCACCCCTCCACTTT.

This clone occurred many times. This rearrangement joins TRBV20-1 to TRBJ2-3; tentatively, D is TRBD2 (6 bases). CDR1 is DFQATT and CDR2 is SNEGSKA in the germline V gene (reference sequence). The CDR3 extends over 12 amino acids. V gave up 0 bases and J gave up 6 bases, with 7 bases separating them. CDR3 sequence reads: CSAREGGDTQYF. In DNA, the CDR3 is TGCAGTGCTAGAGAAGGAGGGGATACGCAGTATTTT.

This clone qualifies as medium-sized. The rearrangement uses TRBV6-1 and TRBJ1-5; TRBD1 might be the D (5 bases). The CDR3 is made up of 14 amino acids. The germline V and J ends were trimmed by 6 bases and 4 bases, with 13 bases remaining between them. The germline V gene has CDR1 MNHNS and CDR2 SASEGT. The CDR3 spells CASSPAQGNQPQHF. The CDR3 DNA follows: TGTGCCAGCAGCCCCGCCCAGGGTAATCAGCCCCAGCATTTT.

By frequency in the sample, this clone is medium-sized. The CDR3 coding sequence is TGCAGTGCTAATAGCGACGGTCTAAGTGAGCAGTTCTTC. As protein: CSANSDGLSEQFF. The chain couples TRBV20-1 to TRBJ2-1; tentative D call: TRBD2 (5 bases). From germline, CDR1 is DFQATT and CDR2 SNEGSKA (reference sequence). This CDR3 is 13 amino acids long. V was pared by 4 bases and J by 9 bases, with 16 bases between.

This clone was counted many times. The rearrangement joins TRBV11-2 to TRBJ2-1, with 8 bases lining up with TRBD1. The CDR3 has 22 residues. The J segment lost 7 bases and the V segment lost 3 bases, leaving 29 bases of the junction unmatched. The V gene's germline CDR1 is SGHAT and CDR2 FQNNGV. CDR3 loop: CASSFRQGTIVGGLPRPNEQFF. In DNA form, the CDR3 reads TGTGCCAGCAGCTTTAGACAGGGGACCATAGTGGGAGGCCTTCCCCGACCGAATGAGCAGTTCTTC.

By proportion, this clone is medium-sized. V is TRBV7-8 and J is TRBJ2-5; D ambiguous. The length of the CDR3 is 10 residues. The V gene lost 1 base and the J gene lost 6 bases, with 0 bases spanning the gap. Germline V gene data show CDR1 as SGHVS and CDR2 as FQNEAQ. The CDR3 sequence is CASSLETQYF. In nucleotides, the CDR3 is TGTGCCAGCAGCTTAGAGACCCAGTACTTC.

This clone qualifies as medium-sized. The V call is TRBV2, the J call TRBJ2-3, with TRBD2 matching over 14 bases. V was pared by 8 bases and J by 5 bases, with 9 bases of the junction left unmatched. The CDR3 consists of 16 residues. Germline V gene lookup returns CDR1 SNHLY and CDR2 FYNNEI. The CDR3 reads CASVTGLAGAGDTQYF. CDR3 in DNA: TGTGCCAGCGTTACGGGACTAGCGGGAGCTGGAGATACGCAGTATTTT.

There are many counts of this clone. A much bigger clone sits one base away, suggesting this may be a read error. The rearrangement links TRBV25-1 to TRBJ1-2; TRBD1 matches 8 bases. CDR3 length equals 17 residues. CDR1 is MGHDK, CDR2 SYGVNS, per germline. The CDR3 spells CASSDTRQGAIGYGCTF. The CDR3 DNA follows: TGTGCCAGCAGTGACACCCGGCAGGGGGCTATAGGCTATGGCTGCACCTTC.

This clone was found many times. The chain has TRBV18 and TRBJ2-7; 15 bases are a match to TRBD2. Germline CDR1 KGHSH, CDR2 LQKENI. The V and J ends lost 5 bases and 1 base, in that order; junction bases with no gene match: 3. This CDR3 spans 16 amino acids. CDR3 nucleotide sequence: TGTGCCAGCTCAGGAGGGACTAGCGGGGGGTCCTACGAGCAGTACTTC. This sequence encodes CASSGGTSGGSYEQYF.

This clone is termed large. V gene TRBV6-2 or TRBV6-3 combines with J gene TRBJ2-5; 8 positions agree with TRBD2. Germline-derived CDR1 and CDR2 are MNHEY and SVGEGT. V dropped 2 bases and J dropped 1; count of bases not matched to a gene: 6. The CDR3 sequence is 16 residues long. The CDR3 region has the DNA TGTGCCAGCAGTTACCCGGGACTAGGAGGCCAAGAGACCCAGTACTTC. Its protein is CASSYPGLGGQETQYF.

Within the sample, this clone is medium-sized. This sequence joins TRBV19 and TRBJ2-7; 8 bases align to TRBD1. From germline, CDR1 is LNHDA and CDR2 SQIVND (reference sequence). The CDR3 has 14 residues. Trimming removed 6 bases from V and 2 bases from J; junction bases left unmatched: 6. The CDR3 here is CASRRGTGAYEQYF. The CDR3 nucleotides are TGTGCCAGTAGGAGGGGGACAGGCGCCTACGAGCAGTACTTC.

This clone is labeled as medium-sized. V usage is TRBV2 and J usage is TRBJ2-7; 7 bases agree with TRBD1. The CDR3 has 12 amino acids. V was clipped by 9 bases and J by 3 bases; unmatched bases: 5. Germline-derived CDR1 and CDR2 are SNHLY and FYNNEI. Written as DNA, the CDR3 is TGTGCCAGTGGGGGACAGTACTACGAGCAGTACTTC. Translated, it gives CASGGQYYEQYF.

This clone was recorded at least ten times. The genes are TRBV3-1 and TRBJ1-4; D is unclear. CDR1 and CDR2 (germline): LGHDT, YNNKEL (reference sequence). Between the trimmed V and J ends, which lost 0 bases and 5 bases, there was a span of 10 bases. This CDR3 has 15 amino acids. The CDR3 bases are TGTGCCAGCAGCCAAGATACCGGTTCGAATGAAAAACTGTTTTTT. Its translation is CASSQDTGSNEKLFF.

By share, this clone counts as medium-sized. V and J are TRBV28 and TRBJ1-6, with 7 bases lining up with TRBD1. Trimming at V came to 5 bases and at J to 8 bases, leaving 9 bases not matched to a gene. This CDR3 is built from 15 residues. CDR1 MDHEN and CDR2 SYDVKM come from the germline V gene. In nucleotides, the CDR3 is TGTGCCAGCAGTACCCAGGGGGGGCCGGATTCACCCCTCCACTTT. It is translated as CASSTQGGPDSPLHF.

There are many counts of this clone. V gene TRBV5-4 combines with J gene TRBJ2-7; 9 bases map to TRBD2. This CDR3 has 15 amino acids. The V segment lost 0 bases and the J segment 2 bases; nucleotides outside the gene matches: 3. CDR1 and CDR2 (germline): SGHNT, YYREEE (reference sequence). The chain's CDR3 is CASSLGTSETYEQYF. CDR3 in DNA: TGTGCCAGCAGCTTGGGGACTAGCGAAACCTACGAGCAGTACTTC. The entire variable domain, with the rest obtained from reference TRBV5-4 and TRBJ2-7, is as follows: ETGVTQSPTHLIKTRGQQVTLRCSSQSGHNTVSWYQQALGQGPQFIFQYYREEENGRGNFPPRFSGLQFPNYSSELNVNALELDDSALYLCASSLGTSETYEQYFGPGTRLTVT.

By its share, this clone is medium-sized (0.01 to 0.1%). This chain connects TRBV20-1 to TRBJ2-2, with D maybe TRBD2 (6 bases). CDR1 DFQATT and CDR2 SNEGSKA come from the germline V gene (reference sequence). The V end was cut by 1 base, the J end by 4 bases, with 7 bases between. The CDR3 has 13 amino acids. CDR3 in amino acids: CSARAAGTGELFF. The CDR3 DNA reads as TGCAGTGCTAGAGCAGCGGGCACCGGGGAGCTGTTTTTT.

This clone was recorded at least ten times. The CDR3 DNA reads as TGTGCCAGCTCACCACTCGCCCAGGGGAAGGACGAGCAGTACTTC. This codes for CASSPLAQGKDEQYF. The V and J genes are TRBV18 and TRBJ2-7; a weak D match, TRBD1 (6 bases). The V end lost 1 base, the J end lost 5 bases, and 15 bases lay between the germline ends. This CDR3 has 15 residues. Germline V CDR1 and CDR2: KGHSH, LQKENI.

This clone was detected ten times or more. The gene calls are TRBV30 and TRBJ2-5; 12 positions agree with TRBD1. This CDR3 is 16 amino acids long. Germline V lookup: CDR1 GTSNPN, CDR2 SVGIG (reference sequence). V gave up 4 bases and J gave up 5 bases; unmatched junction bases: 11. The CDR3 sequence: CAWNGWDRGPQETQYF. The CDR3 DNA is TGTGCCTGGAACGGCTGGGACAGGGGGCCCCAGGAGACCCAGTACTTC.